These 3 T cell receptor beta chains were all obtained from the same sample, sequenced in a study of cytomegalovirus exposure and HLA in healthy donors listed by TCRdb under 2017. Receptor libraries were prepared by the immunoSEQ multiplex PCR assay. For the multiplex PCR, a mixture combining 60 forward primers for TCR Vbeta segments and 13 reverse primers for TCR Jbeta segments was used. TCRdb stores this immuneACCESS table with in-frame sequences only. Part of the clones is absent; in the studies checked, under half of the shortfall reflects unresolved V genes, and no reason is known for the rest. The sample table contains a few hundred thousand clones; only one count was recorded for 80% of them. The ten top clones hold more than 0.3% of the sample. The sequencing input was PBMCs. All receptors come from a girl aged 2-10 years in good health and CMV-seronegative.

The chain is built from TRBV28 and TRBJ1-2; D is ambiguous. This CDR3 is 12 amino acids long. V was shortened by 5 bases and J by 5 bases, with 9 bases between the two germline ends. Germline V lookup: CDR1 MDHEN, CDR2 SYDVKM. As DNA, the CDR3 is TGTGCCAGCAGTGTGGACTTTTATGGCTACACCTTC. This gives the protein CASSVDFYGYTF.

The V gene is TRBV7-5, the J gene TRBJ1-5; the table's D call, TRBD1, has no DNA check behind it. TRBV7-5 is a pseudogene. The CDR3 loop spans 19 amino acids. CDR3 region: CVRSTRGDRLLFSNQPQHF. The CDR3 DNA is TGTGTCAGAAGCACCAGGGGGGACAGGCTGTTATTTAGCAATCAGCCCCAGCATTTT.

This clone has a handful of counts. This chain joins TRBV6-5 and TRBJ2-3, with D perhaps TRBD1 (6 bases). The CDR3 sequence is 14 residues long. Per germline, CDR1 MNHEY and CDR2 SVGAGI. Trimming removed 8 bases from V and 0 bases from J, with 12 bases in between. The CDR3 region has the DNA TGTGCCAGCCAGGACAGACCTAGCACAGATACGCAGTATTTT. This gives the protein CASQDRPSTDTQYF.